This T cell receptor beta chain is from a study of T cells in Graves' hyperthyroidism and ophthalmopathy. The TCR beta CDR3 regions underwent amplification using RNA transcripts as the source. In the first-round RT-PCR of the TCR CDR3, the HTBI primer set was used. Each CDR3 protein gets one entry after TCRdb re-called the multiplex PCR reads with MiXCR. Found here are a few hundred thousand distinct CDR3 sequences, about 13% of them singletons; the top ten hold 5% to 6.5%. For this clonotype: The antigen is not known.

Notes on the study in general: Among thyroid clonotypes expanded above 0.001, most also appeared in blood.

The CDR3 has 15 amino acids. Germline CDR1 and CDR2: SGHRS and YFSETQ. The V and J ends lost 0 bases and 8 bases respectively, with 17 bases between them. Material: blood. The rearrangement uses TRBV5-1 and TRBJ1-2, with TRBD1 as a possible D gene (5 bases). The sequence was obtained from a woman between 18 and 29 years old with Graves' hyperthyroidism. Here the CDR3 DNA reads TGCGCCAGCAGCTTGGCCGGTGGGGGAGTAGAGGGCTACACCTTC. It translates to CASSLAGGGVEGYTF. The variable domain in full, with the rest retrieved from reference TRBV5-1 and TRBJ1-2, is KAGVTQTPRYLIKTRGQQVTLSCSPISGHRSVSWYQQTPGQGLQFLFEYFSETQRNKGNFPGRFSGRQFSNSRSEMNVSTLELGDSALYLCASSLAGGGVEGYTFGSGTRLTVV.